The 30 T cell receptor beta chains listed next were all sequenced from one sample in a study of tumor-infiltrating lymphocytes in primary liver carcinoma. Joint extraction of RNA and DNA used roughly 19-31 mg of bulk tissue that was unsorted. Researchers generated TCR beta cDNA from about 530 ng of total RNA, relying on a constant-region primer. Employing slightly modified ARM-PCR, three nested multiplex PCR rounds were run, and these gave rise to the TCR beta libraries. TRBV1-TRBV30 forward primers paired with a C-beta reverse primer drove the first two PCR rounds, roughly 10 cycles each. One entry per CDR3 protein, called by TCRdb with MiXCR from the multiplex PCR reads. The sample gives roughly 91,000 distinct CDR3 sequences, around two thirds of which show up once; around 8.8% is in the top ten. The sample comprised liver tumor tissue from sampling region 5. This sample's subset: tumor region T5, tumor centre. The receptors were sampled from a woman in her sixties with primary liver carcinoma and hepatitis B virus infection.

This clonotype was found a few times. The rearrangement joins TRBV4-1 to TRBJ2-1; TRBD2 aligns across 10 bases. Germline values: CDR1 MGHRA, CDR2 YSYEKL. The ends lost 5 bases at V and 5 bases at J; junction bases unmatched: 9. CDR3 length equals 16 residues. The CDR3 protein is CASSSCLAGDHNEQFF. CDR3 DNA: TGCGCCAGCAGCTCCTGTCTAGCGGGAGACCACAATGAGCAGTTCTTC.

V is TRBV16 and J is TRBJ1-2; 8 positions match TRBD1. V was clipped by 0 bases and J by 10 bases; unmatched bases: 7. This CDR3 region has 14 residues. Germline V gene sequence: CDR1 KGHSY, CDR2 FQNENV. CDR3 nucleotide sequence: TGTGCCAGCAGCCAATCCTCAGGGGGCCGTGACTACACCTTC. This encodes CASSQSSGGRDYTF.

On this clonotype itself: One end of the junction is discordant with germline, which a read error may explain. The V and J genes are TRBV6-5 and TRBJ2-2, with a weak D call TRBD1 (6 bases). The CDR3 is 13 amino acids. Germline CDR1 MNHEY, CDR2 SVGAGI. The CDR3 protein is CASRTGTTGELSF. The CDR3 bases are TGTGCCAGCAGAACAGGGACGACCGGGGAGCTGTCTTTT.

Concerning this clonotype itself: Germline and junction disagree at one end, which may indicate a read error. The rearrangement joins TRBV6-5 to TRBJ2-7; TRBD2 agrees at 10 bases. The CDR3 totals 16 residues. Looked up from germline, CDR1 is MNHEY and CDR2 is SVGAGI. CDR3 in DNA: TGTGCCAGCGGAAGACTCATAGCGGGAGGCTCCTACGAGCATTATTTC. Its translation: CASGRLIAGGSYEHYF.

Regarding this clonotype: The junction differs from germline at one of its ends, possibly a read error. The rearrangement links TRBV5-4 to TRBJ2-3, with 14 bases matching TRBD2. Per the germline V gene, CDR1 is SGHNT and CDR2 is YYREEE (reference sequence). The CDR3 has 19 residues. This CDR3 reads CVSSLAGTSGSRLSDTQYF. The CDR3 DNA follows: TGTGTCAGCAGCTTGGCGGGGACTAGCGGGAGTCGGCTCAGTGATACGCAGTATTTT.

The table lists this clonotype with a count of one. This chain joins TRBV11-2 and TRBJ2-7; 8 bases align to TRBD2. In germline, CDR1 is SGHAT, CDR2 FQNNGV. This CDR3 is 16 amino acids long. The CDR3 is CVSNYGGRTSGSEQYV. The CDR3, as DNA: TGTGTCAGCAACTACGGCGGGAGGACCTCGGGAAGCGAGCAGTACGTC.

This clonotype was seen just once. The conserved phenylalanine or tryptophan is not found at the CDR3 terminus, so this likely reflects a read error. This rearrangement joins TRBV2 to TRBJ2-1; 8 bases line up with TRBD1. CDR1 and CDR2 (germline): SNHLY, FYNNEI. There are 13 residues in the CDR3. Germline trimming cut 10 bases from V and 6 bases from J; bases unmatched to any gene: 8. CDR3 region: CANCQGACNEQFI. The DNA for the CDR3 is TGTGCCAACTGCCAGGGGGCCTGCAATGAGCAGTTCATC.

The chain is built from TRBV6-1 and TRBJ1-5; D is ambiguous. From germline, CDR1 is MNHNS and CDR2 SASEGT. The CDR3 runs 16 residues. Trimming cost V 3 bases and J 3 bases, with 15 bases left between them. CDR3 loop: CASSDLHIGINQPQHF. The CDR3 DNA follows: TGTGCCAGCAGTGACTTGCACATAGGAATCAATCAGCCCCAGCATTTT.

This clonotype was observed at least ten times. The genes are TRBV12-3 or TRBV12-4 and TRBJ2-3; TRBD2 matches at 10 bases. There are 16 residues in the CDR3. The J segment lost 5 bases and the V segment lost 2 bases, leaving 7 bases of the junction unmatched. The CDR3 DNA reads as TGTGCCAGCAGTTTACAAAGCGGGAGGGCCATAGATACGCAGTATTTT. It is translated as CASSLQSGRAIDTQYF.

About this clonotype: One junction end does not reproduce the germline sequence, and a read error may be involved. The J gene is TRBJ2-2, the V gene TRBV11-2; D is possibly TRBD2 (6 bases). The CDR3 spans 17 residues. Germline V lookup: CDR1 SGHAT, CDR2 FQNNGV. The chain's CDR3 is CVSSLVGGARNTGELFF. CDR3 coding DNA: TGTGTCAGCAGCTTAGTGGGGGGAGCGAGGAACACCGGGGAGTTGTTTTTT.

This clonotype was seen just once. The chain joins TRBV19 to TRBJ1-1; 10 bases agree with TRBD1. Trimming cost V 2 bases and J 0 bases; bases outside gene matches: 3. This CDR3 is 16 amino acids long. Germline CDR1 and CDR2: LNHDA and SQIVND (reference sequence). CDR3 in DNA: TGTGCCAGTAGTATAAGGGACAGGGGTATGAACACTGAAGCTTTCTTT. Residues: CASSIRDRGMNTEAFF.

With regard to this clonotype: The CDR3 end shows no conserved phenylalanine or tryptophan, and so a read error is likely. The DNA is left out, because the CDR3 cannot be placed on it with certainty; the CDR3 is given as TCRdb lists it. The chain has TRBV11-2 and TRBJ2-3; TRBD2, the D gene given by the table, was not confirmed from the DNA. CDR1 is SGHAT, CDR2 FQNNGV, per germline. The CDR3 numbers 15 amino acids, ends counted. The CDR3 sequence: CAGRPSATSTDTRCA.

There are a few counts of this clonotype. A much larger clone differs by one base, so this may be a read error. The rearrangement links TRBV12-3 or TRBV12-4 to TRBJ2-7; tentative D call: TRBD2 (5 bases). The CDR3 runs 16 residues. Trimming removed 5 bases from V and 3 bases from J, with 20 bases in between. The CDR3 DNA sequence: TGTGCCAGCAGTGTAGACATTCTAGCTGCCAGCTACGAGCAGTACTTC. This encodes CASSVDILAASYEQYF.

This clonotype came up once. Germline and junction disagree at one end, which may indicate a read error. The V and J genes are TRBV11-2 and TRBJ2-5; possible D gene TRBD2, 6 bases. The germline V gene encodes CDR1 SGHAT and CDR2 FQNNGV. The length of the CDR3 is 14 residues. The DNA for the CDR3 is TGTGCCAGCGGCTTAGTGGGAGGAGGGGAGACCCAGTACTTC. It is translated as CASGLVGGGETQYF.

On this clonotype: Compared with germline, one end of the junction differs, possibly owing to a read error. The chain couples TRBV7-9 to TRBJ2-7; 12 bases are a match to TRBD2. The length of the CDR3 is 15 residues. Germline values: CDR1 SEHNR, CDR2 FQNEAQ (reference sequence). CDR3: CTSSFGLAGPHEQYF. CDR3 bases: TGTACCAGCAGCTTTGGACTAGCGGGGCCCCACGAGCAGTACTTC.

This clonotype was detected only a few times. Since a much larger clone is just one base distant, this may be a read error. The chain uses TRBV30 and TRBJ2-7; tentatively, D is TRBD2 (5 bases). Per the germline V gene, CDR1 is GTSNPN and CDR2 is SVGIG (reference sequence). V lost 0 bases and J 7 bases, leaving 13 bases between the germline ends. This CDR3 region has 13 residues. The DNA of the CDR3 is TGTGCCTGGAGTGTAGGCCTAACGGGGGAGCAGTACTTC. The encoded protein is CAWSVGLTGEQYF.

About this clonotype: Likely a read error: the CDR3 ends without its conserved phenylalanine or tryptophan. The chain is built from TRBV29-1 and TRBJ2-5; 11 nucleotides match TRBD1. This CDR3 contains 15 residues. Germline-derived CDR1 and CDR2 are SQVTM and ANQGSEA. V lost 5 bases and J lost 7; bases outside the gene matches: 12. As DNA, the CDR3 is TGCAGCGTTATTCGGACAGGGGGCGAGGTGGCGACCCAGTACTTA. This gives the protein CSVIRTGGEVATQYL.

This clonotype was recorded once. This chain connects TRBV5-1 to TRBJ2-1; 10 bases map to TRBD2. There are 19 residues in the CDR3. J was trimmed by 4 bases and V by 4 bases; bases with no gene match: 17. Germline loops: CDR1 SGHRS, CDR2 YFSETQ. The CDR3 sequence: CASSMEPFLTSGEYNEQFF. Written as DNA, the CDR3 is TGCGCCAGCAGCATGGAACCCTTTCTCACTAGCGGGGAATACAATGAGCAGTTCTTC.

To note about this clonotype: A much larger clonotype is one base distant, so this may be a read error. The chain combines TRBV30 with TRBJ1-2, with D unresolved. The CDR3 extends over 16 amino acids. V lost 4 bases and J lost 6, with 24 bases in between. CDR1 GTSNPN and CDR2 SVGIG come from the germline V gene (reference sequence). This CDR3 reads CAWNLWWAPNPHGYTF. The CDR3 nucleotides read TGTGCCTGGAATCTTTGGTGGGCCCCTAACCCTCATGGCTACACCTTC.

As to this clonotype: Germline and junction disagree at one end, which may indicate a read error. The chain joins TRBV5-6 to TRBJ2-5, with 13 bases fitting TRBD2. CDR1 and CDR2 from the germline V gene are SGHDT and YYEEEE. CDR3 length: 16 residues. For the CDR3, the DNA is TGTCCCAGCAGCCCCCGACTAGCGGGGGGCCAAGAGACCCAGTACTTC. It specifies CPSSPRLAGGQETQYF.

The chain joins TRBV6-5 to TRBJ1-4; 7 nucleotides align to TRBD1. There are 16 residues in the CDR3. CDR1 is MNHEY and CDR2 is SVGAGI in the germline V gene. With 8 bases clipped from V and 8 bases from J, the junction kept 17 bases outside the gene matches. The CDR3 sequence is CASGRQCRDSSEKLFF. The CDR3 DNA sequence: TGTGCCAGCGGCCGACAGTGCCGGGACAGTTCAGAAAAACTGTTTTTT.

This clonotype was seen ten or more times. The chain is built from TRBV28 and TRBJ1-5; D gene uncertain. Trimming cost V 7 bases and J 6 bases, with 10 bases left between them. Looked up from germline, CDR1 is MDHEN and CDR2 is SYDVKM. The CDR3 extends over 12 amino acids. Here the CDR3 reads CASTLPGQPQHF. The CDR3 nucleotides are TGTGCCAGCACCCTTCCGGGTCAGCCCCAGCATTTT.

This clonotype was observed many times. The chain combines TRBV28 with TRBJ2-7; D is ambiguous. Germline-derived CDR1 and CDR2 are MDHEN and SYDVKM. V was shortened by 5 bases and J by 5 bases, with 7 bases between the two germline ends. CDR3 length equals 11 residues. The DNA for the CDR3 is TGTGCCAGCAGTAGGTTCGACGAGCAGTACTTC. Protein product: CASSRFDEQYF.

Notes on this clonotype: Without the conserved terminal phenylalanine or tryptophan, this CDR3 likely stems from a read error. V and J are TRBV12-3 or TRBV12-4 and TRBJ2-1; 9 nucleotides align to TRBD1. The CDR3 runs 13 residues. This CDR3 is CASTTDRGNGQFL. The DNA for the CDR3 is TGTGCCAGCACCACGGACAGGGGCAATGGGCAGTTCCTC.

A note on this clonotype: As the CDR3 is not closed by the conserved phenylalanine or tryptophan, this likely results from a read error. The DNA is omitted, as the CDR3 cannot be located on it reliably, and the CDR3 follows TCRdb's listing. CDR3: CAWSPSETGELFY. This sequence joins TRBV30 and TRBJ2-2; the DNA was not used to check the table's D call, TRBD2. Germline CDR1 and CDR2: GTSNPN and SVGIG (reference sequence). The CDR3 numbers 13 amino acids, ends counted.

This clonotype was found many times. CDR3 loop: CASSQEPSGRADNEQFF. The CDR3 coding sequence is TGCGCCAGCAGCCAAGAACCCAGCGGGAGGGCGGACAATGAGCAGTTCTTC. The J gene is TRBJ2-1, the V gene TRBV4-1; 10 bases match TRBD2. Germline V CDR1 and CDR2: MGHRA, YSYEKL. V lost 0 bases and J lost 5; bases outside the gene matches: 7. The CDR3 is made up of 17 amino acids.

The chain combines TRBV6-1 with TRBJ1-5, with 7 bases fitting TRBD1. There are 13 residues in the CDR3. The junction had 15 bases not matched to a gene; V was cut back by 11 bases and J by 11 bases. Germline V gene lookup returns CDR1 MNHNS and CDR2 SASEGT. CDR3 region: CAGGQHSNQSQHF. The CDR3 coding sequence is TGTGCCGGGGGACAGCATAGCAACCAGTCCCAGCATTTT.

Concerning this clonotype: No conserved phenylalanine or tryptophan ends this CDR3, so it is likely a read error. V and J are TRBV18 and TRBJ2-5; the D gene is possibly TRBD1 (5 bases). Trimming took 3 bases from V and 5 from J, leaving 13 bases between them. The germline V gene has CDR1 KGHSH and CDR2 LQKENI. The length of the CDR3 is 14 residues. CDR3 loop: CASSPSQAWETQYI. In DNA form, the CDR3 reads TGTGCCAGCTCACCTTCACAGGCTTGGGAGACCCAGTACATC.

Concerning this clonotype itself: The conserved final phenylalanine or tryptophan is absent from the CDR3, which likely points to a read error. This chain's CDR3 is CASGYGGRTSGSEQYL. As DNA, the CDR3 is TGTGCCAGCGGCTACGGTGGGAGGACCTCGGGAAGCGAGCAGTACCTC. The rearrangement links TRBV11-2 to TRBJ2-7; D perhaps matches TRBD2 (6 bases). Germline CDR1 and CDR2: SGHAT and FQNNGV. The CDR3 is 16 residues long. Trimming took 8 bases from V and 6 from J, leaving 26 bases between them.

This clonotype came up many times. The chain joins TRBV29-1 to TRBJ2-1, with 7 positions matching TRBD2. The CDR3 contains 15 residues. Germline values: CDR1 SQVTM, CDR2 ANQGSEA. With 2 bases clipped from V and 4 bases from J, the junction kept 8 bases outside the gene matches. DNA for the CDR3: TGCAGCGTTGAATTCTCGGCTAGCGGATACAATGAGCAGTTCTTC. Its translation: CSVEFSASGYNEQFF.